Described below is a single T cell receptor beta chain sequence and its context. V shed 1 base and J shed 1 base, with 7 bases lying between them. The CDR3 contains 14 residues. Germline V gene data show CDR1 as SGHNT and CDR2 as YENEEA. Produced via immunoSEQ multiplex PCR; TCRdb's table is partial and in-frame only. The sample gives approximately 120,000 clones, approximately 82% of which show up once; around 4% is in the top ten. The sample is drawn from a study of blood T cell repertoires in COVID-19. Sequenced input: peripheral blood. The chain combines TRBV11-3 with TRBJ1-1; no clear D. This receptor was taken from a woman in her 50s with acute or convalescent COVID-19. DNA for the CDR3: TGTGCCAGCAGCTTAGGCGGAAAGAACACTGAAGCTTTCTTT. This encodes CASSLGGKNTEAFF.